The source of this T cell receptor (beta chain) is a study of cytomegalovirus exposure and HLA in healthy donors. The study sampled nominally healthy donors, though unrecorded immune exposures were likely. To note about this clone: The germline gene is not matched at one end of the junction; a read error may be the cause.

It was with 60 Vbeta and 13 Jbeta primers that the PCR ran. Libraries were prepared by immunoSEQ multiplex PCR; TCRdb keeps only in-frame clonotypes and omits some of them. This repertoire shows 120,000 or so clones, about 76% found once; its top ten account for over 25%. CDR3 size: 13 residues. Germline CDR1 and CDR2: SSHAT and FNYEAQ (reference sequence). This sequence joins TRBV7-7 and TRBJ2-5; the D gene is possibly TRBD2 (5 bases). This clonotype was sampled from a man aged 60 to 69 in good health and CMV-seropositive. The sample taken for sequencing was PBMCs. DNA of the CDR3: TGTGCTAGCAGCTTGAGGGAGCGCGAGACCCAGTACTTC. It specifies CASSLRERETQYF.